Listed below are T cell receptor beta chains from one sample, sequenced in a study of early T cells in non-severe SARS-CoV-2 infection. TCRdb fed the 5' RACE reads into MiXCR, producing one record per CDR3 protein. The sample shows some 87,000 distinct CDR3 sequences, 13% of them seen only once. Sequencing used whole blood. Receptors were obtained from an adult who was a healthcare worker with PCR-confirmed SARS-CoV-2 infection or an uninfected control (not recorded which). Both conserved end residues are part of each CDR3. D genes are given only for firm matches. Expanded clones are given a class, and other clones once, few, many or no size at all.

d_call,cdr3_length,j_call,v_call,clone_size,cdr3_aa,cdr3_nt
.,12,TRBJ2-2,TRBV3-1,few,CASRPGTGELFF,TGTGCCAGCAGACCAGGGACCGGGGAGCTGTTTTTT
.,13,TRBJ1-1,TRBV7-9,few,CASSLEGNTEAFF,TGTGCCAGCAGCCTCGAGGGGAACACTGAAGCTTTCTTT
TRBD1,14,TRBJ1-1,TRBV12-3/TRBV12-4,.,CASRPGQTNTEAFF,TGTGCCAGCAGGCCGGGACAGACTAACACTGAAGCTTTCTTT
TRBD2,17,TRBJ2-2,TRBV27,many,CASSRRSSGRNTGELFF,TGTGCCAGCAGCCGTCGATCTAGCGGGAGAAACACCGGGGAGCTGTTTTTT
.,13,TRBJ1-2,TRBV27,few,CASSPQGSYGYTF,TGTGCCAGCAGTCCACAGGGAAGCTATGGCTACACCTTC
.,13,TRBJ1-5,TRBV20-1,many,CSARGLLNQPQHF,TGCAGTGCTAGAGGACTCCTCAATCAGCCCCAGCATTTT
.,14,TRBJ1-1,TRBV20-1,many,CSAPTTVGNTEAFF,TGCAGTGCTCCCACTACGGTGGGGAACACTGAAGCTTTCTTT
.,11,TRBJ2-4,TRBV29-1,.,CSVVQQNIQYF,TGCAGCGTTGTGCAGCAAAACATTCAGTACTTC
.,11,TRBJ1-1,TRBV4-2,few,CASRVRAEAFF,TGTGCCAGCAGAGTGCGAGCTGAAGCTTTCTTT
.,15,TRBJ1-2,TRBV28,.,CASSLTRLYIYGYTF,TGTGCCAGCAGTTTAACACGGTTGTATATCTATGGCTACACCTTC
TRBD1,13,TRBJ1-1,TRBV18,many,CASSTGVNTEAFF,TGTGCCAGCTCGACAGGGGTGAACACTGAAGCTTTCTTT
TRBD2,15,TRBJ2-7,TRBV4-3,.,CASSQGAGGPYEQYF,TGCGCCAGCAGCCAAGGGGCGGGAGGACCCTACGAGCAGTACTTC
.,13,TRBJ1-2,TRBV7-6,many,CASSSDGFYGYTF,TGTGCCAGCAGCTCGGACGGTTTCTATGGCTACACCTTC
.,13,TRBJ1-5,TRBV9,many,CASSAWGNQPQHF,TGTGCCAGCAGCGCGTGGGGCAATCAGCCCCAGCATTTT
.,12,TRBJ1-1,TRBV5-1,many,CASSLVGYEAFF,TGCGCCAGCAGCTTGGTGGGTTATGAAGCTTTCTTT
TRBD2,16,TRBJ2-1,TRBV3-1,many,CASSPDGGDSYNEQFF,TGTGCCAGCAGCCCGGACGGGGGGGACTCCTACAATGAGCAGTTCTTC
TRBD2,16,TRBJ2-1,TRBV20-1,few,CSARGRLEAGGYEQFF,TGCAGTGCTAGAGGCCGACTAGAAGCGGGAGGGTATGAGCAGTTCTTC
.,13,TRBJ2-3,TRBV20-1,.,CSALGLEGHTQYF,TGCAGTGCCTTGGGACTCGAGGGGCATACGCAGTATTTT
TRBD1,15,TRBJ1-4,TRBV4-2,few,CASSPTGGESEKLFF,TGTGCCAGCAGTCCAACAGGGGGCGAATCTGAAAAACTGTTTTTT
TRBD1,15,TRBJ1-3,TRBV4-2,.,CASSQDETGKNTIYF,TGTGCCAGCAGCCAAGATGAGACAGGGAAGAACACCATATATTTT
.,15,TRBJ1-5,TRBV12-5,few,CASGLSRRNNQPQHF,TGTGCTAGTGGTTTGAGTCGGAGGAACAATCAGCCCCAGCATTTT
.,9,TRBJ2-7,TRBV20-1,many,CSASNEQYF,TGCAGTGCTAGTAACGAGCAGTACTTC
TRBD1,14,TRBJ1-6,TRBV27,.,CASSPDRDNSPLHF,TGTGCCAGCAGCCCTGACAGGGATAATTCACCCCTCCACTTT
TRBD1,13,TRBJ2-1,TRBV29-1,few,CSARPTGGDEQFF,TGCAGTGCCAGACCGACAGGGGGCGATGAGCAGTTCTTC
.,10,TRBJ1-4,TRBV28,.,CASSMGKLFF,TGTGCCAGCAGTATGGGAAAACTGTTTTTT
.,14,TRBJ2-3,TRBV5-1,.,CASSPLYPTDTQYF,TGCGCCAGCAGCCCACTTTACCCCACAGATACGCAGTATTTT
TRBD2,16,TRBJ2-5,TRBV6-2/TRBV6-3,.,CASSYSRGGSRETQYF,TGTGCCAGCAGTTACTCGAGAGGCGGGAGCCGAGAGACCCAGTACTTC
.,17,TRBJ1-2,TRBV7-2,.,CASTHRKPDSPSYGYTF,TGTGCCAGCACCCATAGAAAACCCGACAGCCCGAGCTATGGCTACACCTTC
TRBD2,15,TRBJ2-7,TRBV20-1,.,CSARTERGRRGEQYF,TGCAGTGCTAGGACAGAGAGGGGCAGGCGGGGGGAGCAGTACTTC
TRBD1,16,TRBJ1-1,TRBV20-1,.,CSARGQGGRWDTEAFF,TGCAGTGCTAGGGGACAGGGAGGGCGCTGGGACACTGAAGCTTTCTTT
.,16,TRBJ2-7,TRBV18,many,CASSPPAGGSGVEQYF,TGTGCCAGCTCACCACCGGCTGGGGGCTCGGGAGTCGAGCAGTACTTC
.,15,TRBJ2-3,TRBV29-1,many,CSVEDPRGGTDTQYF,TGCAGCGTTGAAGATCCAAGAGGAGGAACAGATACGCAGTATTTT
.,15,TRBJ1-1,TRBV9,.,CASSPRATRGTEAFF,TGTGCCAGCAGCCCCAGGGCAACCCGGGGGACTGAAGCTTTCTTT
.,16,TRBJ2-2,TRBV12-3/TRBV12-4,.,CASSLRDMGRTGELFF,TGTGCCAGCAGTTTAAGGGATATGGGGCGGACCGGGGAGCTGTTTTTT
TRBD1,13,TRBJ1-2,TRBV2,many,CASSEDRQGGYTF,TGTGCCAGCAGTGAGGACAGGCAAGGAGGCTACACCTTC
TRBD2,16,TRBJ2-7,TRBV7-8,.,CASSLWASGRAYEQYF,TGTGCCAGCAGCTTATGGGCTAGCGGGAGGGCCTACGAGCAGTACTTC
.,12,TRBJ2-1,TRBV2,few,CASSEGPGEQFF,TGTGCCAGCAGTGAAGGTCCGGGTGAGCAGTTCTTC
.,14,TRBJ2-4,TRBV29-1,many,CSVEDLGAKNIQYF,TGCAGCGTTGAAGATCTAGGAGCCAAAAACATTCAGTACTTC
TRBD2,15,TRBJ2-1,TRBV15,many,CATSRGAGGPSEQFF,TGTGCCACCAGCAGAGGGGCGGGAGGGCCGAGTGAGCAGTTCTTC
.,14,TRBJ2-3,TRBV18,.,CASSPTRGVDTQYF,TGTGCCAGCTCACCGACCAGGGGAGTAGATACGCAGTATTTT
.,13,TRBJ2-3,TRBV12-3/TRBV12-4,.,CASSQRITDTQYF,TGTGCCAGCAGTCAGAGAATCACAGATACGCAGTATTTT
.,14,TRBJ1-3,TRBV2,many,CASSEAADRNTIYF,TGTGCCAGCAGTGAAGCCGCGGATAGAAACACCATATATTTT
.,13,TRBJ1-2,TRBV28,.,CATLGVTLYGYTF,TGTGCCACCCTCGGGGTGACGCTCTATGGCTACACCTTC
.,15,TRBJ1-2,TRBV27,few,CASSLSIQTNYGYTF,TGTGCCAGCAGTTTGTCAATACAGACTAACTATGGCTACACCTTC
TRBD2,17,TRBJ2-1,TRBV18,.,CASSPPAAGATYNEQFF,TGTGCCAGCTCACCACCCGCAGCGGGGGCTACCTACAATGAGCAGTTCTTC
TRBD1,13,TRBJ2-5,TRBV13,many,CASSLGTEETQYF,TGTGCCAGCAGCTTGGGGACAGAAGAGACCCAGTACTTC
.,11,TRBJ2-5,TRBV29-1,.,CSVEREETQYF,TGCAGCGTTGAGCGGGAAGAGACCCAGTACTTC
TRBD1,14,TRBJ1-1,TRBV29-1,many,CSAGTGVRNTEAFF,TGCAGCGCCGGGACAGGGGTTCGGAACACTGAAGCTTTCTTT
.,13,TRBJ2-7,TRBV5-6,.,CASSWGTPGEQYF,TGTGCCAGCAGCTGGGGGACCCCGGGAGAGCAGTACTTC
.,13,TRBJ1-1,TRBV6-1,many,CASILRENTEAFF,TGTGCCAGCATCCTGAGGGAGAACACTGAAGCTTTCTTT
TRBD1,14,TRBJ2-1,TRBV6-6,few,CASSSPQGANEQFF,TGTGCCAGCAGTTCGCCCCAGGGGGCGAATGAGCAGTTCTTC
.,18,TRBJ2-3,TRBV10-3,.,CAISEMAGRGPSTDTQYF,TGTGCCATCAGTGAGATGGCGGGTCGTGGACCTAGCACAGATACGCAGTATTTT
TRBD1,15,TRBJ1-2,TRBV7-2,.,CASTKTGEQNYGYTF,TGTGCCAGCACCAAAACAGGGGAGCAGAACTATGGCTACACCTTC
.,12,TRBJ1-2,TRBV12-3/TRBV12-4,few,CASSLLGLGYTF,TGTGCCAGCAGTTTACTAGGCCTTGGCTACACCTTC
.,16,TRBJ1-6,TRBV20-1,few,CSARVGGGLGGSPLHF,TGCAGTGCTAGAGTAGGCGGCGGTCTAGGGGGTTCACCCCTCCACTTT